This T cell receptor beta chain was captured by sequencing in a study of blood T cell repertoires in COVID-19. Overall study context: Whether acute or convalescent, the COVID-19 samples came from the United States, Italy and Spain. T cells, B-cell-depleted T cells, or PBMCs supplied cDNA or gDNA.

Trimming removed 0 bases from V and 1 base from J, with 15 bases in between. The CDR3 is made up of 17 amino acids. Germline V lookup: CDR1 KGHSH, CDR2 LQKENI. Original processing notes: Nucleated cell counts were estimated from reference gene primer amplification. Profiling relied on immunoSEQ multiplex PCR, and the TCRdb table lists in-frame clones only, not all of them. V and J calls and clone size follow that table, whereas D and trimming were derived from the DNA. The sample has approximately 45,000 clones, about 88% seen once. The sequenced material came from peripheral blood. This rearrangement joins TRBV18 to TRBJ1-1; D remains unclear. The TCR sequence derives from a human donor in a cohort sampled during active COVID-19. CDR3 in DNA: TGTGCCAGCTCACCACCGGGTTTACGACTCAGGAACACTGAAGCTTTCTTT. It encodes CASSPPGLRLRNTEAFF.